Here is one T cell receptor (beta chain) with its context. This CDR3 has 11 residues. V lost 0 bases to trimming and J lost 7 bases, with 4 bases between them. The germline gives CDR1 MGHDK, CDR2 SYGVNS. These data are taken from a study of blood T cell repertoires in COVID-19. Overall study: Sites in the United States, Italy and Spain provided acute and convalescent COVID-19 samples.

TCRdb's table, derived via immunoSEQ multiplex PCR, lists solely in-frame clones and lacks some. Of some 210,000 clones listed, around 86% are singletons. The V and J genes are TRBV25-1 and TRBJ2-7; no definite D call. What was sequenced was PBMCs or T cells enriched from blood (not recorded which). The clonotype comes from a woman aged 45-65 years with acute COVID-19. The CDR3, as DNA: TGTGCCAGCAGTGAATATACTGAGCAGTACTTC. Amino acids: CASSEYTEQYF.